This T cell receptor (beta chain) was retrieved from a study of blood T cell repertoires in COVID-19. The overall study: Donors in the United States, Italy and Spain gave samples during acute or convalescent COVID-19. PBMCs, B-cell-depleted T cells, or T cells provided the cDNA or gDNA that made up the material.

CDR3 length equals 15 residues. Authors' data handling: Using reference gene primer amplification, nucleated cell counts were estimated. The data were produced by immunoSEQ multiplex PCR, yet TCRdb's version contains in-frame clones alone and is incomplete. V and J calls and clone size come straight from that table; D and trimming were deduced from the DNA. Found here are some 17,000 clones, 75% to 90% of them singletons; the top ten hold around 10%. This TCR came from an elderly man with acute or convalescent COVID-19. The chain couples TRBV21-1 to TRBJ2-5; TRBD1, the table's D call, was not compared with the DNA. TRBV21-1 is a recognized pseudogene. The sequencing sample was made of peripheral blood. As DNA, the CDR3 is TGTGCCAGCAGCAACGGACAGGGAGTGGAAGAGACCCAGTACTTC. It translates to CASSNGQGVEETQYF.